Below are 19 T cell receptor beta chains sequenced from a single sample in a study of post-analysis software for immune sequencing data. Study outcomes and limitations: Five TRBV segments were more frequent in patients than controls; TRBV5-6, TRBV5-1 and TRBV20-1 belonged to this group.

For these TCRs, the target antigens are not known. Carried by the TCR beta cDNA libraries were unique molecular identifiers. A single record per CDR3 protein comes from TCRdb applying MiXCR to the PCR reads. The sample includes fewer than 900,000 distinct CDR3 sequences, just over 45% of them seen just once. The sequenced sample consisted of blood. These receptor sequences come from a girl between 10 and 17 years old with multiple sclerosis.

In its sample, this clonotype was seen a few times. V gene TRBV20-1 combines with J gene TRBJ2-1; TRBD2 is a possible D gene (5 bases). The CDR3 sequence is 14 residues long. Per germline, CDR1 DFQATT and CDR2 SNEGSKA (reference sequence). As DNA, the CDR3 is TGCAGCGGTCTCAAGCGGCACTCCTACAATGAGCAGTTCTTC. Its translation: CSGLKRHSYNEQFF.

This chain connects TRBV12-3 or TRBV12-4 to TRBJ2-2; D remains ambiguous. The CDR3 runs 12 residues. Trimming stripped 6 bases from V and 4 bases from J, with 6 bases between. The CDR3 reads CASSHTTGELFF. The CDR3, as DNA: TGTGCCAGCAGCCACACCACCGGGGAGCTGTTTTTT.

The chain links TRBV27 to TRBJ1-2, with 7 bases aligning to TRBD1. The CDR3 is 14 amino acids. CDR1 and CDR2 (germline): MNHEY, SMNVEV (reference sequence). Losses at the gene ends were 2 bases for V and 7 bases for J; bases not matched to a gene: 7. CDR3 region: CASSLNRGQLGYTF. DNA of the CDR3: TGTGCCAGCAGTTTAAACAGGGGCCAGCTTGGCTACACCTTC.

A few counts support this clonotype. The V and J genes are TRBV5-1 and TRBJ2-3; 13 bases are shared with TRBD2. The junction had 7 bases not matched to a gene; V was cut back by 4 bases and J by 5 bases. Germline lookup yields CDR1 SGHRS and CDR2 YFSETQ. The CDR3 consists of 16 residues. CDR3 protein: CASSTGLAGEIDTQYF. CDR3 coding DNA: TGCGCCAGCAGCACCGGACTAGCGGGAGAGATAGATACGCAGTATTTT.

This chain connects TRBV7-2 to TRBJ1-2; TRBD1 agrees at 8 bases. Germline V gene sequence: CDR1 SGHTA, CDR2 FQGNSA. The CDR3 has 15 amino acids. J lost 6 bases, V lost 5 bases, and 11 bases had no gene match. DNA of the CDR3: TGTGCCAGCAGCCCTAGGCCGGGACAGGAAGATGGCTACACCTTC. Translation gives CASSPRPGQEDGYTF.

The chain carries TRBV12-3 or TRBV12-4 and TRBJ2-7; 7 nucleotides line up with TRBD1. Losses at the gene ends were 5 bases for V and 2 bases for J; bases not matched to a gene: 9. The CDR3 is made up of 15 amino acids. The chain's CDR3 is CASSMRQGRPYEQYF. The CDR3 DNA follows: TGTGCCAGCAGTATGAGACAGGGCCGCCCCTACGAGCAGTACTTC.

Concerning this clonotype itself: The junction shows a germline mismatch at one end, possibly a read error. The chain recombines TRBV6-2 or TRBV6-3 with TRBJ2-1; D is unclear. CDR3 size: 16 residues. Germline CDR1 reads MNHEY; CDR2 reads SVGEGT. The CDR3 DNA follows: TGTACCAGCAGTTACTCGTCCCCAAGCTCCTACAATGAGCAGTTCTTC. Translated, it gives CTSSYSSPSSYNEQFF.

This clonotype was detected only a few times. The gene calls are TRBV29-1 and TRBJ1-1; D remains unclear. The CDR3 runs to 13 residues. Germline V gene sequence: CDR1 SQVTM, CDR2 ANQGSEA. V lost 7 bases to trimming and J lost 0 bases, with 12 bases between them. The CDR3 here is CSARAGLNTEAFF. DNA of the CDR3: TGCAGCGCTCGAGCAGGATTGAACACTGAAGCTTTCTTT.

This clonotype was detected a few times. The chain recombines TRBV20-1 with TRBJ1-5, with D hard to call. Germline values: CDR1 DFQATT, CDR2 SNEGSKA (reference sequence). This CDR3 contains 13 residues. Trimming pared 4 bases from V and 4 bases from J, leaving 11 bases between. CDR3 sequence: CSAISSLNQPQHF. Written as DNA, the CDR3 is TGCAGTGCTATTTCCAGCCTTAATCAGCCCCAGCATTTT.

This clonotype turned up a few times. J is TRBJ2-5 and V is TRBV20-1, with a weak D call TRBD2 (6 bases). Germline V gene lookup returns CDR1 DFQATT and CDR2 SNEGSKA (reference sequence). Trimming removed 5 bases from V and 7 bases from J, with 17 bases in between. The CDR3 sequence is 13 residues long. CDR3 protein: CSAATRTGGTQYF. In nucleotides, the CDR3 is TGCAGTGCTGCGACACGTACCGGGGGGACCCAGTACTTC.

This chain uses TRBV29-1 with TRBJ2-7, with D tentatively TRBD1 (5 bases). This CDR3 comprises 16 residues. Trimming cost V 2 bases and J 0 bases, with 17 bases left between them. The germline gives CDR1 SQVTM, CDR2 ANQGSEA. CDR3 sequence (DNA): TGCAGCGTTGAAAAAAGTGGGGCAGGCAGCTCCTACGAGCAGTACTTC. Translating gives CSVEKSGAGSSYEQYF.

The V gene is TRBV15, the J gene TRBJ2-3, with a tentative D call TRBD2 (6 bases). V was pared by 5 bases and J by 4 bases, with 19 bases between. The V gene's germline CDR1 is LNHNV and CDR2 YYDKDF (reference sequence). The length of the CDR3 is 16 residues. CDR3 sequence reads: CATSFRGTGVADTQYF. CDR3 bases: TGTGCCACCAGCTTTAGAGGGACGGGAGTGGCAGATACGCAGTATTTT.

Here the CDR3 reads CASSQAAGGEQYF. DNA for the CDR3: TGTGCCAGCAGCCAAGCGGCGGGCGGCGAGCAGTACTTC. The V call is TRBV14, the J call TRBJ2-7; TRBD2 is a possible D gene (5 bases). Trimming removed 1 base at V and 6 bases at J, with 10 bases between. CDR3 size: 13 residues. Germline V gene sequence: CDR1 SGHDN, CDR2 FVKESK.

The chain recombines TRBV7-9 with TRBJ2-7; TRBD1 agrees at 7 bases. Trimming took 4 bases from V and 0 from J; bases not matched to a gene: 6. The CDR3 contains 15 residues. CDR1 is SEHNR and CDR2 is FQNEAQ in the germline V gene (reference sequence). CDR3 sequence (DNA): TGTGCCAGCAGCTCTTCCCGGGACAGCTCCTACGAGCAGTACTTC. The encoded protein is CASSSSRDSSYEQYF.

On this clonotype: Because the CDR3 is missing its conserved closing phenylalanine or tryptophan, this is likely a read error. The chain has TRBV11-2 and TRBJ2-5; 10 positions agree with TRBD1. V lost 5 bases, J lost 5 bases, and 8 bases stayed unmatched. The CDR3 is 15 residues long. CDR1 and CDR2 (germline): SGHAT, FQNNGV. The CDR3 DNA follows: TGTGCCAGCAGCCATAACCGGGACAGGGGTGAGACCCAGTACGTT. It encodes CASSHNRDRGETQYV.

The CDR3 DNA sequence: TGTGCCAGCACCGGACTAGCGCTGGGGACAGATACGCAGTATTTT. Translating gives CASTGLALGTDTQYF. This chain uses TRBV2 with TRBJ2-3, with 9 nucleotides matching TRBD2. Germline assignment: CDR1 SNHLY and CDR2 FYNNEI. The CDR3 spans 15 residues. V trimming: 7 bases; J trimming: 3 bases; junction bases outside the gene matches: 8.

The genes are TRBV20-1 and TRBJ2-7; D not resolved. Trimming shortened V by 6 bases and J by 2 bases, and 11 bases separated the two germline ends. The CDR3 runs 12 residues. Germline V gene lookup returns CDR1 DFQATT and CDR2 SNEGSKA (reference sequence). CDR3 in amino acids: CSAGYTTYEQYF. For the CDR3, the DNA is TGCAGTGCGGGGTACACGACCTACGAGCAGTACTTC.

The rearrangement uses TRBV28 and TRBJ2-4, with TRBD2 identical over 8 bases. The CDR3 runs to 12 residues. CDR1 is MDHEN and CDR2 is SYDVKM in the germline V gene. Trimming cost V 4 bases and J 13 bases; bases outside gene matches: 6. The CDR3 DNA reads TGTGCCAGCAGTTCAGGGACTAGGGAGCAGTACTTC. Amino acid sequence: CASSSGTREQYF.

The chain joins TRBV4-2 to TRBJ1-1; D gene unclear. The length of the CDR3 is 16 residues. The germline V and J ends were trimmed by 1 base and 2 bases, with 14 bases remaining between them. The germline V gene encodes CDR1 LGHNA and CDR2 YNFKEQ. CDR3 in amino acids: CASSQVFGGINTEAFF. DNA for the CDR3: TGTGCCAGCAGCCAAGTATTTGGTGGGATAAACACTGAAGCTTTCTTT.